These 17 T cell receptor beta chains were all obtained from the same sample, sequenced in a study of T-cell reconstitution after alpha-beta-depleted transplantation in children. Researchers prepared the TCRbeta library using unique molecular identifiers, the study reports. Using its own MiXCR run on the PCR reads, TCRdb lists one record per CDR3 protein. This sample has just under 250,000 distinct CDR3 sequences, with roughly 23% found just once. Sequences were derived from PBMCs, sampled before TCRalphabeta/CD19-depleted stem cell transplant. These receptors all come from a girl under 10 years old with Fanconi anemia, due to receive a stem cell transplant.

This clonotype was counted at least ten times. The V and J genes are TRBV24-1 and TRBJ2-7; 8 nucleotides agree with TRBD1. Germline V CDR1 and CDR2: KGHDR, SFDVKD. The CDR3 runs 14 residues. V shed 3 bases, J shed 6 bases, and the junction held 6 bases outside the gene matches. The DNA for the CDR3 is TGTGCCACCAGTGATGTGACAGGGGTAGGCGAGCAGTACTTC. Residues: CATSDVTGVGEQYF.

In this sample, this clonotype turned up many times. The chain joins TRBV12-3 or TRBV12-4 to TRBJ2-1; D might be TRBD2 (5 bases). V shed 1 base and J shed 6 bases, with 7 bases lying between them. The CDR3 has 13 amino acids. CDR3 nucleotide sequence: TGTGCCAGCAGTTTAGACAGCGGCAATGAGCAGTTCTTC. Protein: CASSLDSGNEQFF.

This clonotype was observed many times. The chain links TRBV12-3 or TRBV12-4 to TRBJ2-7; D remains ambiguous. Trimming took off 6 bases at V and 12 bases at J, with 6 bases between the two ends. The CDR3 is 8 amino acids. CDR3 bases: TGTGCCAGCAGAATTCGGTACTTC. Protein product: CASRIRYF.

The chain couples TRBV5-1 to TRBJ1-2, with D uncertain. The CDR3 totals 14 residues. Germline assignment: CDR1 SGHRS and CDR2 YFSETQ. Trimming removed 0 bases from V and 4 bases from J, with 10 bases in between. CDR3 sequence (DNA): TGCGCCAGCAGCTTGGGGTCGACCCTCTATGGCTACACCTTC. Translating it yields CASSLGSTLYGYTF.

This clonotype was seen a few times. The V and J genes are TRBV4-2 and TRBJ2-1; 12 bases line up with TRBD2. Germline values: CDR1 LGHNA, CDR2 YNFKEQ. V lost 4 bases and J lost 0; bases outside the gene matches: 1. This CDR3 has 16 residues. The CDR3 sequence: CASSRLAGDSYNEQFF. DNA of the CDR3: TGTGCCAGCAGCCGACTAGCGGGGGACTCCTACAATGAGCAGTTCTTC.

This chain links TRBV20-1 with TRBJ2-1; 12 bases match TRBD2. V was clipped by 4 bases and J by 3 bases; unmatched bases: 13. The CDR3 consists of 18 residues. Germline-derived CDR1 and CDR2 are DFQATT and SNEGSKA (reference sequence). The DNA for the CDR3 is TGCAGTGCTACCCCCCTAGCGGGAGGGCCGGAAAGCTACAATGAGCAGTTCTTC. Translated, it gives CSATPLAGGPESYNEQFF.

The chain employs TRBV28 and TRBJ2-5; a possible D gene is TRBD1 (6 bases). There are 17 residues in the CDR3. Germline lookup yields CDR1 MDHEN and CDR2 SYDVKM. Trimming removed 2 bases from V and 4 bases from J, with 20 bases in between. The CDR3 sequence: CASSLRSSIDRRETQYF. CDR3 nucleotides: TGTGCCAGCAGTTTACGTTCCTCTATCGACAGGCGAGAGACCCAGTACTTC.

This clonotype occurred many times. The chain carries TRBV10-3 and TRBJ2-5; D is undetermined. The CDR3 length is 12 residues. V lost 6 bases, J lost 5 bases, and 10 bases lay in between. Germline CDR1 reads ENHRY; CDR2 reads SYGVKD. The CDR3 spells CAISDPWETQYF. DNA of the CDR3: TGTGCCATCAGCGACCCCTGGGAGACCCAGTACTTC.

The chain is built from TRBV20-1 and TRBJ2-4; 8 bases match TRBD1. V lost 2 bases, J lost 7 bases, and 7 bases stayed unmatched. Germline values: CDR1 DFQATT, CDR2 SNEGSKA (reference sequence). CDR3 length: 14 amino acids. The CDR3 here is CSARLQGAGNIQYF. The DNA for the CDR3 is TGCAGTGCTAGACTTCAGGGGGCTGGGAACATTCAGTACTTC.

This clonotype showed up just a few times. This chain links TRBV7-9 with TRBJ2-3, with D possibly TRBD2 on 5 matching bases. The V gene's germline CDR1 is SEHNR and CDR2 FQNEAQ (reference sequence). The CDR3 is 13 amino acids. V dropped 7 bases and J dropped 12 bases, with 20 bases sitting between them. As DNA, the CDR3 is TGTGCCAGCATCCCCTTACCACGGGATTACCAGTATTTT. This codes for CASIPLPRDYQYF.

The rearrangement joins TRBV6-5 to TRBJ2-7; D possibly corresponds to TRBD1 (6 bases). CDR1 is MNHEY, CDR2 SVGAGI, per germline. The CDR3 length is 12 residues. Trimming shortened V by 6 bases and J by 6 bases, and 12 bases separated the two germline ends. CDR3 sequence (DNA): TGTGCCAGCAGAGAGGGGGTTGGCGAGCAGTACTTC. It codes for CASREGVGEQYF.

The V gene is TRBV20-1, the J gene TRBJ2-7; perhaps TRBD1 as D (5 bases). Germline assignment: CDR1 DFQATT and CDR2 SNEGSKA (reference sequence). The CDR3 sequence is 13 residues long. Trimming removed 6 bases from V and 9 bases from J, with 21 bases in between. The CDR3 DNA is TGCAGTGCGTCAACATGGACATCGTTGCGGCAGTACTTC. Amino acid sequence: CSASTWTSLRQYF.

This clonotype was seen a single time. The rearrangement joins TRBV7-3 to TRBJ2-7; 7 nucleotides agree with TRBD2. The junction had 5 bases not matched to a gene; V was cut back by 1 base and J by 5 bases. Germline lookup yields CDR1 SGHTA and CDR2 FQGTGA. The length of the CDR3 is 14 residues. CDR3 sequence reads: CASSLIAGANEQYF. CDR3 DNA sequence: TGTGCCAGCAGCTTAATCGCGGGAGCAAACGAGCAGTACTTC. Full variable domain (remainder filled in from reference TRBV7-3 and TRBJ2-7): GAGVSQTPSNKVTEKGKYVELRCDPISGHTALYWYRQSLGQGPEFLIYFQGTGAADDSGLPNDRFFAVRPEGSVSTLKIQRTERGDSAVYLCASSLIAGANEQYFGPGTRLTVT.

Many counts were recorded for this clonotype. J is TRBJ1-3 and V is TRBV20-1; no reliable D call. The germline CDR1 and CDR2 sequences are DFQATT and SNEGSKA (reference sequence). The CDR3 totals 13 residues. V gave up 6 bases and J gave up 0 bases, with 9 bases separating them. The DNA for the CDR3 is TGCAGTGCCAGGACGGTCTCTGGAAACACCATATATTTT. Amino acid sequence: CSARTVSGNTIYF.

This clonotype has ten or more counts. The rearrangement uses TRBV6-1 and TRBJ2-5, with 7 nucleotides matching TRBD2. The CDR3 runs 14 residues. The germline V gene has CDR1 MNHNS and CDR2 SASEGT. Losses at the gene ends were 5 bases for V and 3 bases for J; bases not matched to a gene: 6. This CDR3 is CASSTLRGEETQYF. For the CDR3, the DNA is TGTGCCAGCAGTACCCTCCGGGGGGAAGAGACCCAGTACTTC.

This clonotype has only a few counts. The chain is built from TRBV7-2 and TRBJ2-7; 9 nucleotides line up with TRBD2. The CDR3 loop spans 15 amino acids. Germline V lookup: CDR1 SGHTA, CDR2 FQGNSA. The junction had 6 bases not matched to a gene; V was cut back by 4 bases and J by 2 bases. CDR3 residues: CASSYQAGGTYEQYF. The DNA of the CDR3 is TGTGCCAGCAGCTACCAAGCGGGGGGCACCTACGAGCAGTACTTC.

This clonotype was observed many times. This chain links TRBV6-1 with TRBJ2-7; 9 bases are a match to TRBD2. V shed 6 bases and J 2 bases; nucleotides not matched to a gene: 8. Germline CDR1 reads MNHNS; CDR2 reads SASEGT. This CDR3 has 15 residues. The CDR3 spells CASRPTSGRTYEQYF. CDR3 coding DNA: TGTGCCAGCAGACCCACTAGCGGGCGAACCTACGAGCAGTACTTC.